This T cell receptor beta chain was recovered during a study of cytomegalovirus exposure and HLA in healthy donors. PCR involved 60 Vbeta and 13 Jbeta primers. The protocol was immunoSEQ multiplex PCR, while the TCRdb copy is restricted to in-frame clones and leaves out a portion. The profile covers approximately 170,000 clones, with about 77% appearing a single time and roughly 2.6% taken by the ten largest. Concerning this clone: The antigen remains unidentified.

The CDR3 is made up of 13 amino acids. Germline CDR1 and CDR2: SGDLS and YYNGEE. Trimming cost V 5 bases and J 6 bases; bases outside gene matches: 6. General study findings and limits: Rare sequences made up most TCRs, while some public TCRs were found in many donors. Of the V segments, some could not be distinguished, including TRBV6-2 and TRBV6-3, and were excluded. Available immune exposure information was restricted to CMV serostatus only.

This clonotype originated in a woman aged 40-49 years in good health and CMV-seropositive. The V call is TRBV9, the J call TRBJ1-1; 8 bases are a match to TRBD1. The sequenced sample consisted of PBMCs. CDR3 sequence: CASSADRASEAFF. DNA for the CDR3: TGTGCCAGCAGTGCGGACAGGGCGTCTGAAGCTTTCTTT.